Presented here are 9 T cell receptor beta chains from one specimen sequenced in a study of a mutant IDH1 vaccine in newly diagnosed glioma. Time point denoted: week 47, end of study. Every vaccination contained 300 ug of the mutant IDH1 20-mer peptide and was paired with topical imiquimod. Their recognized antigens are unknown. Here immunoSEQ multiplex PCR was the method, and the copy in TCRdb shows in-frame clones only, minus some. The table shows roughly 86,000 clones, with roughly 89% occurring only once. The material was PBMCs, obtained from a glioma patient whose treatment included an IDH1 peptide vaccine. Receptors were obtained from a woman in her forties or fifties with glioma.

The CDR3: CASSLARNTEAFF. CDR3 DNA: TGTGCCAGCAGCTTAGCGCGCAACACTGAAGCTTTCTTT. J is TRBJ1-1 and V is TRBV7-1; D unresolved. TRBV7-1 falls under the ORF class, with uncertain function. Trimming shortened V by 4 bases and J by 2 bases, and 8 bases separated the two germline ends. The CDR3 has 13 residues.

This clone is a singleton in its sample. The chain joins TRBV28 to TRBJ2-7; TRBD2 matches at 7 bases. The CDR3 covers 16 residues. Germline trimming cut 7 bases from V and 5 bases from J; bases unmatched to any gene: 17. CDR1 and CDR2 from the germline V gene are MDHEN and SYDVKM. In DNA form, the CDR3 reads TGTGCCAGCATAAAGGGGTGGGGAGGGAAACTACACGAGCAGTACTTC. This gives the protein CASIKGWGGKLHEQYF.

This chain connects TRBV19 to TRBJ2-6; 7 positions match TRBD1. Losses at the gene ends were 5 bases for V and 4 bases for J; bases not matched to a gene: 8. This CDR3 is 16 amino acids long. The germline CDR1 and CDR2 sequences are LNHDA and SQIVND (reference sequence). The CDR3: CASSSRQGSGANVLTF. The CDR3 nucleotides are TGTGCCAGTAGTTCCAGACAGGGATCCGGGGCCAACGTCCTGACTTTC.

This clone was seen only once. The V call is TRBV7-2, the J call TRBJ1-1, with a weak D call TRBD1 (5 bases). Germline V gene data show CDR1 as SGHTA and CDR2 as FQGNSA. CDR3 size: 15 residues. V was pared by 0 bases and J by 0 bases, with 8 bases between. The chain's CDR3 is CASSLAGGLNTEAFF. CDR3 bases: TGTGCCAGCAGCTTAGCTGGGGGACTGAACACTGAAGCTTTCTTT. Complete variable domain (other parts from reference TRBV7-2 and TRBJ1-1): GAGVSQSPSNKVTEKGKDVELRCDPISGHTALYWYRQSLGQGLEFLIYFQGNSAPDKSGLPSDRFSAERTGGSVSTLTIQRTQQEDSAVYLCASSLAGGLNTEAFFGQGTRLTVV.

The chain couples TRBV5-5 to TRBJ2-7; 10 nucleotides agree with TRBD1. J lost 1 base, V lost 2 bases, and 3 bases had no gene match. The CDR3 runs to 15 residues. Germline V gene lookup returns CDR1 SGHKS and CDR2 YYEKEE (reference sequence). In DNA, the CDR3 is TGTGCCAGCAGCTTTGACAGGGGGCTTTCCTACGAGCAGTACTTC. It specifies CASSFDRGLSYEQYF. Combining the CDR3 with reference TRBV5-5 and TRBJ2-7 gives the whole variable domain DAGVTQSPTHLIKTRGQQVTLRCSPISGHKSVSWYQQVLGQGPQFIFQYYEKEERGRGNFPDRFSARQFPNYSSELNVNALLLGDSALYLCASSFDRGLSYEQYFGPGTRLTVT.

V usage is TRBV10-3 and J usage is TRBJ2-2, with unresolved D. With 0 bases removed from V and 7 bases from J, the gap between germline ends came to 12 bases. CDR1 and CDR2 (germline): ENHRY, SYGVKD. The CDR3 runs 15 residues. CDR3 DNA: TGTGCCATCAGTGAGTCGGGCTCCACCGGCGGGGAGCTGTTTTTT. Its translation: CAISESGSTGGELFF.

The J gene is TRBJ2-1, the V gene TRBV2; D perhaps matches TRBD2 (5 bases). Germline assignment: CDR1 SNHLY and CDR2 FYNNEI. The CDR3 runs 12 residues. The V gene lost 4 bases and the J gene lost 10 bases, with 11 bases spanning the gap. In nucleotides, the CDR3 is TGTGCCAGCAGTGGGGCTAGAGGGGAGCAGTTCTTC. It specifies CASSGARGEQFF.

This clone was picked up many times. The genes are TRBV4-2 and TRBJ2-2; D is unclear. CDR1 is LGHNA and CDR2 is YNFKEQ in the germline V gene. Deletions cut 1 base from V and 3 bases from J, with 6 bases between. The CDR3 totals 14 residues. The CDR3: CASSQVGYTGELFF. Written as DNA, the CDR3 is TGTGCCAGCAGCCAAGTAGGATACACCGGGGAGCTGTTTTTT.

This clone was observed a few times. The chain joins TRBV6-5 to TRBJ1-2; 8 nucleotides line up with TRBD1. The germline gives CDR1 MNHEY, CDR2 SVGAGI. V gave up 4 bases and J gave up 2 bases; unmatched junction bases: 3. The CDR3 has 14 amino acids. CDR3 region: CASSWGDRNYGYTF. DNA for the CDR3: TGTGCCAGCAGTTGGGGGGACAGGAACTATGGCTACACCTTC.